In this sample, the clone carrying this TCR beta chain turned up a few times. Its specificity is unknown. The data were obtained in a study of vaccination and CD4 T cells after COVID-19. The Oncomine TCR Beta short-read assay was what sequenced the DNA obtained from cultured CD4+ T cells. TCRdb reprocessed the PCR reads via MiXCR and lists one record per CDR3 protein. The table records about 18,000 distinct CDR3 sequences, around three quarters of them present only once. This CDR3 spans 13 amino acids. Trimming left V 6 bases short and J 1 base short, with 10 bases between. Germline V gives CDR1 DFQATT, CDR2 SNEGSKA (reference sequence). The treatment denotes: approximately 11-day PBMC culture with coronavirus spike peptide pools or control peptides (ViraFEST assay).

This receptor was taken from a human donor who had recovered from COVID-19. The sequenced sample consisted of CD4+ T cells from blood, cultured in vitro. The V and J genes are TRBV20-1 and TRBJ1-5; tentative D call: TRBD1 (6 bases). In DNA form, the CDR3 reads TGCAGTGCCATAGGGGGGAGCAATCAGCCCCAGCATTTT. Its translation: CSAIGGSNQPQHF.